This is a list of T cell receptor beta chains from one sample in a study of T-cell memory formation after mild COVID-19. TCRdb re-called the 5' RACE reads through MiXCR, storing one row per CDR3 protein. The sample lists 120,000 to 150,000 distinct CDR3 sequences; roughly 6.3% were seen once. Source material: PBMCs or a T cell subset sorted from them (not recorded which). The receptors stem from an adult woman who had mild COVID-19 (a few samples of this study predate the infection). Cell type and time point are not known. The conserved cysteine and the conserved F or W are not part of the CDR3 here. Each record gives: J gene, clone size, V gene, CDR3 protein. Size tells how often a clone was seen (once, few, many) or the class of an expanded clone, and some rows leave it out.

>TRBJ2-7|many|TRBV6-5
ASSYSSFSSSYEQY
>TRBJ1-2|-|TRBV6-2/TRBV6-3
ASSATGTATSGGYT
>TRBJ2-1|many|TRBV20-1
SARYTSGRVSGGTATYNEQF
>TRBJ1-2|-|TRBV5-5
ASSFRRYVQSNYGYT
>TRBJ2-5|few|TRBV6-2/TRBV6-3
ASSRGTSGSRETQY
>TRBJ1-1|few|TRBV7-2
ASSFPQGTEAF
>TRBJ2-7|medium-sized|TRBV5-1
ASSLESLGGYEQY
>TRBJ1-2|-|TRBV24-1
ATSDVFPSVLN
>TRBJ2-1|-|TRBV7-3
ASSLTGLAGALYNEQF
>TRBJ2-7|-|TRBV5-4
ASSLDGVRAEQY
>TRBJ2-7|-|TRBV7-8
ASSLRQGPYEQY
>TRBJ2-6|many|TRBV9
ASSVGQGAGANVLT
>TRBJ2-3|many|TRBV5-1
ASSSGLAMATDTQY
>TRBJ2-5|few|TRBV7-3
ASSLSGGRQETQY
>TRBJ1-4|many|TRBV29-1
SVRLTGTLTTATNEKLF
>TRBJ1-1|-|TRBV6-5
ASSYSNRGNTEAF
>TRBJ1-5|few|TRBV7-9
ASSLSVGASGQPQH
>TRBJ1-1|few|TRBV7-9
ASSPFSGVNTEAF
>TRBJ2-7|many|TRBV5-1
ASSLAGQPSYEQY
>TRBJ2-1|many|TRBV12-3/TRBV12-4
ASSLGGSGNNEQF
>TRBJ1-5|many|TRBV7-8
ASSRSGGVGEPQH
>TRBJ2-1|few|TRBV20-1
SATPLLAGSYNEQF
>TRBJ1-1|many|TRBV7-2
ASSLVPGNTEAF
>TRBJ2-1|few|TRBV12-3/TRBV12-4
ASSPQGPLHNEQF
>TRBJ1-2|many|TRBV6-5
ASSYSAKGRVYGYT
>TRBJ2-3|few|TRBV12-3/TRBV12-4
ASSPNGAGGRSDTQY
>TRBJ2-7|few|TRBV10-3
AITHTSGEQY
>TRBJ2-3|-|TRBV10-3
AIRGGAAHTDTQY
>TRBJ1-1|few|TRBV20-1
SAQAEQNTEAF
>TRBJ2-7|many|TRBV7-9
ASSSGRGRFYEQY
>TRBJ1-1|-|TRBV12-3/TRBV12-4
ASSYQVNTEAF
>TRBJ2-3|-|TRBV2
ASIESLAGGGDTQY
>TRBJ2-6|-|TRBV27
ASSFVRSGANVLT
>TRBJ2-1|many|TRBV20-1
SASHRMSGLEQF
>TRBJ2-5|-|TRBV7-2
ASSLASSGGEETQY